The clone carrying this T cell receptor (beta chain) appeared many times. What it recognizes is unknown. A second PCR of roughly 7 to 11 cycles used a sample-barcoded 5' primer and a J-beta primer mix. Each of the cDNA molecules was tagged by a template-switch adaptor with 12 random nucleotides. Each CDR3 protein is one row after TCRdb ran MiXCR on the 5' RACE reads. The sample has about 640,000 distinct CDR3 sequences; under 30% are singletons. The data stem from a study of blood T cells in healthy people across ages. Whole-study findings and limits: Naive CD4+ cell counts and diversity both ran higher in long-lived than in aged donors.

Donors each provided around 10 milliliters of peripheral blood. Isolation per sample recovered at least 6 million PBMCs. The receptor was isolated from a woman aged 80 or older in good health. Source material: blood.

Written as DNA, the CDR3 is TGCAGTGCTAGAGATAGACACAGGGGCACAGAGACCCAGTACTTC. It codes for CSARDRHRGTETQYF. V is TRBV20-1 and J is TRBJ2-5; the match to TRBD1 covers 7 bases. With 0 bases clipped from V and 4 bases from J, the junction kept 8 bases outside the gene matches. The CDR3 is made up of 15 amino acids. Germline lookup yields CDR1 DFQATT and CDR2 SNEGSKA (reference sequence).